Presented here are 25 T cell receptor beta chains from one specimen sequenced in a study of neurological immune-mediated disorders. Each CDR3 protein gets one entry after TCRdb re-called the 5' RACE reads with MiXCR. In the table there are roughly 120,000 distinct CDR3 sequences, roughly 3.2% of which are singletons. The sequencing sample was made of PBMCs. The receptor source for this set is a woman in her twenties or thirties with multiple sclerosis.

This clonotype was counted only a few times. A much larger clonotype is one base distant, so this may be a read error. The chain uses TRBV11-2 and TRBJ2-1; TRBD2 is a possible D gene (5 bases). V gave up 6 bases and J gave up 5 bases, with 17 bases separating them. CDR1 is SGHAT, CDR2 FQNNGV, per germline. The CDR3 is 15 residues long. The CDR3 loop reads CASRHVRTGNNEQFF. Here the CDR3 DNA reads TGTGCCAGCAGACACGTCCGGACTGGAAACAATGAGCAGTTCTTC.

Many counts were recorded for this clonotype. The chain carries TRBV5-1 and TRBJ1-4; D perhaps matches TRBD1 (5 bases). The CDR3 consists of 14 residues. Trimming took 4 bases from V and 8 from J, leaving 15 bases between them. Germline loops: CDR1 SGHRS, CDR2 YFSETQ. The CDR3 bases are TGCGCCAGCAGCGCGGACACAGGCGGGGAAAAACTGTTTTTT. Its translation: CASSADTGGEKLFF.

Details on this clonotype: A clone one base away is much larger, so this may be a read error. V gene TRBV20-1 combines with J gene TRBJ2-7; the match to TRBD2 covers 10 bases. The germline CDR1 and CDR2 sequences are DFQATT and SNEGSKA (reference sequence). This CDR3 is 15 amino acids long. V lost 2 bases to trimming and J lost 2 bases; unmatched junction nucleotides: 6. CDR3 in DNA: TGCAGTGCTAGACACCCCAGCGGGAGGGCCTACGAGCAGTACTTC. Its translation: CSARHPSGRAYEQYF.

This clonotype has a count of ten or more. J is TRBJ1-6 and V is TRBV12-3 or TRBV12-4, with D perhaps matching TRBD1 (5 bases). The CDR3 length is 14 residues. Trimming removed 6 bases from V and 4 bases from J, with 10 bases in between. CDR3 sequence (DNA): TGTGCCAGCAGGACAGAGATTTATAATTCACCCCTCCACTTT. This translates into CASRTEIYNSPLHF.

This clonotype has ten or more counts. The J gene is TRBJ1-5, the V gene TRBV5-1, with TRBD1 matching 9 bases. V gave up 4 bases and J gave up 5 bases; unmatched junction bases: 4. The germline V gene encodes CDR1 SGHRS and CDR2 YFSETQ. This CDR3 is 14 amino acids long. This CDR3 is CASSPGTGHQPQHF. CDR3 DNA: TGCGCCAGCAGCCCCGGGACAGGGCATCAGCCCCAGCATTTT.

This clonotype was observed a few times. In DNA, the CDR3 is TGTGCCAGCAGCGAACAGGGTATGGGCGAGCAGTACTTC. This encodes CASSEQGMGEQYF. The rearrangement joins TRBV2 to TRBJ2-7, with D possibly being TRBD1 (6 bases). Between the trimmed V and J ends, which lost 6 bases and 6 bases, there was a span of 15 bases. This CDR3 is built from 13 residues. Germline values: CDR1 SNHLY, CDR2 FYNNEI.

This clonotype was detected many times. The gene calls are TRBV27 and TRBJ2-3; a weak D match, TRBD1 (6 bases). With 6 bases removed from V and 6 bases from J, the gap between germline ends came to 22 bases. The germline gives CDR1 MNHEY, CDR2 SMNVEV (reference sequence). The CDR3 length is 16 residues. The CDR3 DNA sequence: TGTGCCAGCAGACCCGTGGACAGCCAAGGGATGGATACGCAGTATTTT. It is translated as CASRPVDSQGMDTQYF.

This clonotype was observed at least ten times. The chain employs TRBV9 and TRBJ1-1; D remains unclear. Germline assignment: CDR1 SGDLS and CDR2 YYNGEE. CDR3 length: 14 residues. V was cut by 4 bases and J by 1 base, with 11 bases left in between. CDR3 sequence (DNA): TGTGCCAGCAGCCTCTCCTGGGGGAACACTGAAGCTTTCTTT. This translates into CASSLSWGNTEAFF.

This clonotype was counted ten times or more. The chain combines TRBV7-2 with TRBJ1-1; the D is unclear. The CDR3 extends over 15 amino acids. Germline CDR1 is SGHTA and CDR2 is FQGNSA. V lost 1 base, J lost 1 base, and 10 bases lay in between. CDR3 nucleotide sequence: TGTGCCAGCAGCTTAGTGGCGGGGAAGAACACTGAAGCTTTCTTT. Translated, it gives CASSLVAGKNTEAFF.

This clonotype occurred many times. The J gene is TRBJ1-1, the V gene TRBV25-1; D gene ambiguous. Trimming took 3 bases from V and 5 from J, leaving 13 bases between them. Germline V gene lookup returns CDR1 MGHDK and CDR2 SYGVNS. The CDR3 extends over 14 amino acids. CDR3 DNA sequence: TGTGCCAGCAGTGAGGATTGGGGTCGGACTGAAGCTTTCTTT. Translation: CASSEDWGRTEAFF. The full variable domain, its missing parts supplied by reference TRBV25-1 and TRBJ1-1, is EADIYQTPRYLVIGTGKKITLECSQTMGHDKMYWYQQDPGMELHLIHYSYGVNSTEKGDLSSESTVSRIRTEHFPLTLESARPSHTSQYLCASSEDWGRTEAFFGQGTRLTVV.

This clonotype was seen at least ten times. V gene TRBV7-2 combines with J gene TRBJ2-3; 7 positions match TRBD2. This CDR3 is built from 15 residues. Per germline, CDR1 SGHTA and CDR2 FQGNSA. V dropped 5 bases and J dropped 2; count of bases not matched to a gene: 7. As DNA, the CDR3 is TGTGCCAGCAGCCTGGCAGCGGGGCTCACAGATACGCAGTATTTT. This translates into CASSLAAGLTDTQYF.

In its sample, this clonotype was seen many times. J is TRBJ2-5 and V is TRBV20-1; the match to TRBD1 covers 10 bases. V shed 5 bases and J 5 bases; nucleotides not matched to a gene: 5. This CDR3 contains 13 residues. Germline loops: CDR1 DFQATT, CDR2 SNEGSKA (reference sequence). CDR3 nucleotide sequence: TGCAGTGCTGACAGGGGGCGAGAGGAGACCCAGTACTTC. It translates to CSADRGREETQYF.

In its sample, this clonotype was seen many times. The chain carries TRBV28 and TRBJ2-3; D call uncertain. Trimming pared 4 bases from V and 1 base from J, leaving 9 bases between. Germline assignment: CDR1 MDHEN and CDR2 SYDVKM. This CDR3 has 14 amino acids. This chain's CDR3 is CASSSLKGTDTQYF. In DNA, the CDR3 is TGTGCCAGCAGTTCGTTAAAAGGCACAGATACGCAGTATTTT.

This clonotype was found many times. The gene calls are TRBV4-3 and TRBJ2-1; 14 bases match TRBD2. This CDR3 comprises 19 residues. Germline loops: CDR1 LGHNA, CDR2 YSLEER. Germline trimming cut 5 bases from V and 0 bases from J; bases unmatched to any gene: 9. The CDR3 DNA is TGCGCCAGCAGCGCTCGACTAGCGGGAGGGCCAAGCTCCTACAATGAGCAGTTCTTC. Translated: CASSARLAGGPSSYNEQFF.

There are many counts of this clonotype. V and J are TRBV7-2 and TRBJ2-2, with a weak D call TRBD2 (6 bases). Deletions cut 7 bases from V and 3 bases from J, with 18 bases between. This CDR3 is built from 16 residues. Per the germline V gene, CDR1 is SGHTA and CDR2 is FQGNSA. CDR3 sequence reads: CASKRPTSIDTGELFF. The CDR3 coding sequence is TGTGCCAGCAAACGACCGACTAGTATCGACACCGGGGAGCTGTTTTTT.

The chain combines TRBV5-1 with TRBJ2-2; D tentatively reads TRBD1 or TRBD2 (6 bases each). The CDR3 length is 15 residues. CDR1 and CDR2 from the germline V gene are SGHRS and YFSETQ. V lost 1 base to trimming and J lost 6 bases, with 13 bases between them. The CDR3 is CASSLLAGEAGELFF. In DNA, the CDR3 is TGCGCCAGCAGCTTGCTGGCAGGGGAGGCCGGGGAGCTGTTTTTT. Based on the CDR3 plus reference TRBV5-1 and TRBJ2-2, the full variable domain is KAGVTQTPRYLIKTRGQQVTLSCSPISGHRSVSWYQQTPGQGLQFLFEYFSETQRNKGNFPGRFSGRQFSNSRSEMNVSTLELGDSALYLCASSLLAGEAGELFFGEGSRLTVL.

This clonotype was observed a few times. The chain carries TRBV20-1 and TRBJ2-1; 8 nucleotides line up with TRBD2. V gave up 3 bases and J gave up 9 bases; unmatched junction bases: 7. This CDR3 is built from 13 residues. Germline CDR1 reads DFQATT; CDR2 reads SNEGSKA (reference sequence). The DNA for the CDR3 is TGCAGTGCTAGGAGGCGGGGGGCGGGTGAGCAGTTCTTC. Amino acid sequence: CSARRRGAGEQFF.

This clonotype occurred many times. The V gene is TRBV7-6, the J gene TRBJ2-2; no clear D gene. V was cut by 1 base and J by 5 bases, with 17 bases left in between. Germline lookup yields CDR1 SGHVS and CDR2 FNYEAQ. CDR3 length equals 17 residues. CDR3 nucleotides: TGTGCCAGCAGCTTAGACCCCCGGAACGGTCAAACCGGGGAGCTGTTTTTT. It is translated as CASSLDPRNGQTGELFF.

This clonotype has at least ten counts. This chain joins TRBV20-1 and TRBJ1-2; a possible D gene is TRBD1 (6 bases). Trimming took 1 base from V and 5 from J, leaving 11 bases between them. Germline loops: CDR1 DFQATT, CDR2 SNEGSKA (reference sequence). The CDR3 contains 13 residues. The chain's CDR3 is CSARVQGGYGYTF. CDR3 bases: TGCAGTGCTAGAGTACAGGGAGGGTATGGCTACACCTTC.

This clonotype was counted many times. The CDR3: CASSAQGSNQPQHF. CDR3 nucleotides: TGTGCCAGCAGCGCGCAGGGGAGCAATCAGCCCCAGCATTTT. The chain carries TRBV7-9 and TRBJ1-5; D possibly corresponds to TRBD1 (6 bases). CDR3 size: 14 residues. The germline V gene encodes CDR1 SEHNR and CDR2 FQNEAQ (reference sequence). V was clipped by 5 bases and J by 1 base, with 9 bases between them.

There are a few counts of this clonotype. The gene calls are TRBV6-5 and TRBJ2-1, with 7 nucleotides matching TRBD2. Trimming removed 2 bases from V and 3 bases from J; junction bases left unmatched: 7. CDR3 size: 16 residues. The germline CDR1 and CDR2 sequences are MNHEY and SVGAGI. The CDR3 bases are TGTGCCAGCAGTTACGCGTCTAGCGGCCACTACAATGAGCAGTTCTTC. Translating it yields CASSYASSGHYNEQFF.

This clonotype was observed many times. The V and J genes are TRBV7-9 and TRBJ1-6; 10 bases agree with TRBD1. V shed 6 bases and J 10 bases; nucleotides not matched to a gene: 9. Germline V gene data show CDR1 as SEHNR and CDR2 as FQNEAQ (reference sequence). CDR3 size: 15 residues. The CDR3 bases are TGTGCCAGCAGTTCCATGACAGGGGGCCGATCACCCCTCCACTTT. Its protein is CASSSMTGGRSPLHF.

This clonotype was counted ten times or more. This sequence joins TRBV6-6 and TRBJ1-6, with D unresolved. This CDR3 is 16 amino acids long. Trimming left V 2 bases short and J 7 bases short, with 15 bases between. CDR1 MNHNY and CDR2 SVGAGI come from the germline V gene (reference sequence). CDR3 DNA: TGTGCCAGCAGTTACCACCCCCGTAACCTCAATTCACCCCTCCACTTT. It is translated as CASSYHPRNLNSPLHF.

This clonotype was recorded at least ten times. V usage is TRBV20-1 and J usage is TRBJ2-5; D could derive from TRBD1 or TRBD2 (6 bases each). This CDR3 is 12 amino acids long. V dropped 3 bases and J dropped 5 bases, with 10 bases sitting between them. The germline V gene encodes CDR1 DFQATT and CDR2 SNEGSKA (reference sequence). CDR3 sequence: CSASQGRETQYF. For the CDR3, the DNA is TGCAGTGCTAGTCAGGGGAGGGAGACCCAGTACTTC.

This clonotype came up many times. The chain combines TRBV20-1 with TRBJ1-1; TRBD1 aligns across 9 bases. The CDR3 is 15 residues long. Per germline, CDR1 DFQATT and CDR2 SNEGSKA (reference sequence). The junction had 6 bases not matched to a gene; V was cut back by 3 bases and J by 1 base. CDR3 nucleotide sequence: TGCAGTGCTAGGTACGGGACAGGGCCGAACACTGAAGCTTTCTTT. This encodes CSARYGTGPNTEAFF.